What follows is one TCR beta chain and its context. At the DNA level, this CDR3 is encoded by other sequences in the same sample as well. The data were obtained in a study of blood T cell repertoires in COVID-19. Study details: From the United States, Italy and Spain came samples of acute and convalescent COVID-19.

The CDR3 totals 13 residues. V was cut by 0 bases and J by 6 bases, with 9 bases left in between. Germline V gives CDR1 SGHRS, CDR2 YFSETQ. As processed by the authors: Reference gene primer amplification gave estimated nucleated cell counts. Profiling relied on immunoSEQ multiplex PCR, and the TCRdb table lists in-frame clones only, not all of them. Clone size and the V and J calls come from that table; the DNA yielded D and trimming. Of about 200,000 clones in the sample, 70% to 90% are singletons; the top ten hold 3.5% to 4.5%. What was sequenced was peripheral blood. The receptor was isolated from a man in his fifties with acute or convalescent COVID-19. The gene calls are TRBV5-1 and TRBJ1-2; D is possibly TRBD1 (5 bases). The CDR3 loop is CASSLAGENGYTF. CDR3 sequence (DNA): TGCGCCAGCAGCTTGGCGGGGGAAAATGGCTACACCTTC.